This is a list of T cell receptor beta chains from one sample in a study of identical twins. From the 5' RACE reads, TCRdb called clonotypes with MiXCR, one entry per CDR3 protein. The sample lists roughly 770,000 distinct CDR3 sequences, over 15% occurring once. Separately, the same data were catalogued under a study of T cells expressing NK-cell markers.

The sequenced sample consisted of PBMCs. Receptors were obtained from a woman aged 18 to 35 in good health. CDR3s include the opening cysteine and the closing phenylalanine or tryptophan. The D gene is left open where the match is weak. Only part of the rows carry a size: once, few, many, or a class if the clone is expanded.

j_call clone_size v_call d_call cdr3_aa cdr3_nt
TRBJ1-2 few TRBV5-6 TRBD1 CASSGGQGYGYTF TGTGCCAGCAGCGGTGGACAGGGTTATGGCTACACCTTC
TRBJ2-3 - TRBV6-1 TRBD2 CASLPFRGLAGGGDTQYF TGTGCCAGCCTACCCTTCAGAGGCCTAGCGGGGGGTGGAGATACGCAGTATTTT
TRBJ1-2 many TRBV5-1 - CASSSDGGYTF TGCGCCAGCAGCTCCGATGGTGGCTACACCTTC
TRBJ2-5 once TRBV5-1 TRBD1 CASSYGQGGQETQYF TGCGCCAGCAGCTACGGACAGGGAGGTCAAGAGACCCAGTACTTC
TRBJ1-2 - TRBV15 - CATSRSGQSGLDYTF TGTGCCACCAGCAGGTCCGGTCAATCCGGATTAGACTACACCTTC
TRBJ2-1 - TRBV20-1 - CSATRDYNEQFF TGCAGTGCTACCCGGGACTACAATGAGCAGTTCTTC
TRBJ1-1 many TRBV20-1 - CSAKQGSRTEAFF TGCAGTGCTAAACAGGGATCGCGGACTGAAGCTTTCTTT
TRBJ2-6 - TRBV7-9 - CASSGPTVSSLNVLTF TGTGCCAGCAGCGGGCCGACGGTTTCCTCGTTAAACGTCCTGACTTTC
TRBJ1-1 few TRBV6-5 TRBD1 CASSYSPGQGANTEAFF TGTGCCAGCAGTTACTCACCGGGACAGGGGGCGAACACTGAAGCTTTCTTT
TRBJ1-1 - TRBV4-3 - CASSQDRLQTARNERTEAFF TGCGCCAGCAGCCAAGATCGCCTTCAGACCGCGCGAAACGAGAGGACTGAAGCTTTCTTT
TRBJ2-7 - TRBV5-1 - CASSFSGLLKQYF TGCGCCAGCAGCTTCTCAGGCCTACTGAAGCAGTACTTC
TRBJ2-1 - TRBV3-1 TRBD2 CASSREGLAGSYYEQFF TGTGCCAGCAGCCGAGAGGGACTAGCGGGCTCCTACTATGAGCAGTTCTTC
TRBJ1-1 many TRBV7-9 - CASSSGGNTEAFF TGTGCCAGCAGCTCTGGGGGGAACACTGAAGCTTTCTTT
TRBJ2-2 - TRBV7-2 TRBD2 CASSSGLAGVGTGELFF TGTGCCAGCAGCTCAGGACTAGCGGGAGTCGGGACCGGGGAGCTGTTTTTT
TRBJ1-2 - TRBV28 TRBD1 CASSPGQGIGHYGYTF TGTGCCAGCAGTCCTGGACAGGGGATTGGCCACTATGGCTACACCTTC
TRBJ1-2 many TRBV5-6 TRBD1 CASQPRGPYGYTF TGTGCCAGTCAGCCTAGGGGGCCCTATGGCTACACCTTC
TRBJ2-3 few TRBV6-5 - CASGVMTQYF TGTGCCAGCGGGGTTATGACGCAGTATTTT
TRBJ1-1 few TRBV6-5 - CASSYSGEETEAFF TGTGCCAGCAGTTACTCCGGAGAGGAGACTGAAGCTTTCTTT
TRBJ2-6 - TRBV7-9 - CASTKSSGANVLTF TGTGCCAGCACGAAAAGCTCTGGGGCCAACGTCCTGACTTTC
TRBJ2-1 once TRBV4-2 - CASSQEWGAYNEQFF TGTGCCAGCAGCCAAGAGTGGGGTGCCTACAATGAGCAGTTCTTC
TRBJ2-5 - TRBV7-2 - CASSLGRQTQYF TGTGCCAGCAGCTTAGGTCGACAGACCCAGTACTTC
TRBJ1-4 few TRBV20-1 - CSARHMFNEKLFF TGCAGTGCTAGGCACATGTTTAATGAAAAACTGTTTTTT
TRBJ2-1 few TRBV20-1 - CSASHRVRGQFF TGCAGTGCGTCCCACAGGGTCCGGGGGCAGTTCTTC
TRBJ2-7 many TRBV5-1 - CASSLGHYEQYF TGCGCCAGCAGCTTGGGCCACTACGAGCAGTACTTC
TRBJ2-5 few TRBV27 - CASSPGGLRLQETQYF TGTGCCAGCAGTCCGGGGGGCCTTAGACTTCAAGAGACCCAGTACTTC
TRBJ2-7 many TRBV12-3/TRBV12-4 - CASNREIAPIYEQYF TGTGCCAGCAACAGGGAAATCGCTCCTATCTACGAGCAGTACTTC
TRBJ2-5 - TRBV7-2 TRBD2 CASSLSGMSETQYF TGTGCCAGCAGCTTGAGCGGGATGTCGGAGACCCAGTACTTC
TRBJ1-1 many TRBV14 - CASSQKVGRAKTEAFF TGTGCCAGCAGCCAAAAGGTGGGCAGGGCGAAGACTGAAGCTTTCTTT
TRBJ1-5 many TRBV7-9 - CASSSPGGSNQPQHF TGTGCCAGCTCTTCTCCGGGCGGAAGCAATCAGCCCCAGCATTTT
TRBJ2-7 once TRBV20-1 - CSVSKGTRTYEQYF TGCAGTGTCTCAAAGGGAACAAGAACCTACGAGCAGTACTTC
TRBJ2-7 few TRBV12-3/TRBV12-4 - CASSPQPPYEQYF TGTGCCAGCAGCCCTCAACCCCCCTACGAGCAGTACTTC
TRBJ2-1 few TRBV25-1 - CASSERGEQFF TGTGCCAGCAGTGAACGGGGTGAGCAGTTCTTC
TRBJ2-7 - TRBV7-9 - CASTIPPLTAEQYF TGTGCCAGCACCATCCCACCGTTAACGGCCGAGCAGTACTTC
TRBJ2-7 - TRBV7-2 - CASSSTTLYEQYF TGTGCCAGCAGCTCGACGACCCTATACGAGCAGTACTTC
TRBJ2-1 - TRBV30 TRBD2 CAWNPVAGSEQFF TGTGCCTGGAATCCCGTAGCGGGTAGTGAGCAGTTCTTC
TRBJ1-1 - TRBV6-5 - CASSSFGRMNTEAFF TGTGCCAGCAGTTCCTTTGGTAGGATGAACACTGAAGCTTTCTTT
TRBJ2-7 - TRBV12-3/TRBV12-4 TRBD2 CASSRGLAGGPYEQYF TGTGCCAGCAGCCGGGGACTAGCGGGAGGGCCCTACGAGCAGTACTTC
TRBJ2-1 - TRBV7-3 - CASSLSGAQGEQFF TGTGCCAGCAGCTTATCGGGGGCGCAAGGTGAGCAGTTCTTC
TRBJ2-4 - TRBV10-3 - CAISESKGTLAKNIQYF TGTGCCATCAGTGAGTCTAAGGGAACACTAGCCAAAAACATTCAGTACTTC